These 27 T cell receptor beta chains were all obtained from the same sample, sequenced in a study of T-cell reconstitution after alpha-beta-depleted transplantation in children. Unique molecular identifiers were incorporated into the prepared TCRbeta library. One entry per CDR3 protein results from TCRdb running MiXCR on the PCR reads. The sample shows over 300,000 distinct CDR3 sequences, over 9% of them seen only once. The input for sequencing was PBMCs from the stem cell graft donor, taken from the stem cell graft. The receptor set was obtained from a human donor who donated a stem cell graft to a child with acute lymphoblastic leukemia.

A remark on this clonotype: The junction does not match germline at one end; this may be a read error. The chain links TRBV28 to TRBJ2-2, with D tentatively TRBD2 (5 bases). Germline CDR1 MDHEN, CDR2 SYDVKM. The CDR3 covers 13 residues. Written as DNA, the CDR3 is TGTGCCAGCAGTTTGGAACCGCCCGGGGAGCCGTTTTTT. Protein: CASSLEPPGEPFF. Combining the CDR3 with reference TRBV28 and TRBJ2-2 gives the whole variable domain DVKVTQSSRYLVKRTGEKVFLECVQDMDHENMFWYRQDPGLGLRLIYFSYDVKMKEKGDIPEGYSVSREKKERFSLILESASTNQTSMYLCASSLEPPGEPFFGEGSRLTVL.

The sample holds a few counts of this clonotype. The V call is TRBV30, the J call TRBJ2-7; a weak D match, TRBD1 (6 bases). CDR3 length: 14 residues. V dropped 6 bases and J dropped 2 bases, with 17 bases sitting between them. The V gene's germline CDR1 is GTSNPN and CDR2 SVGIG (reference sequence). The CDR3 loop is CACLTQGRAYEQYF. CDR3 sequence (DNA): TGTGCCTGTCTCACTCAGGGGAGAGCCTACGAGCAGTACTTC. Filled out from reference TRBV30 and TRBJ2-7, the complete variable domain reads SQTIHQWPATLVQPVGSPLSLECTVEGTSNPNLYWYRQAAGRGLQLLFYSVGIGQISSEVPQNLSASRPQDRQFILSSKKLLLSDSGFYLCACLTQGRAYEQYFGPGTRLTVT.

This clonotype was seen a handful of times. The V call is TRBV12-3 or TRBV12-4, the J call TRBJ2-3; the match to TRBD1 covers 9 bases. The trim removed 3 bases at V and 3 bases at J, leaving 4 bases unmatched. The CDR3 loop spans 15 amino acids. CDR3 amino acids: CASSFSTGGTDTQYF. Here the CDR3 DNA reads TGTGCCAGCAGTTTCTCGACAGGGGGTACAGATACGCAGTATTTT.

This clonotype has a count of ten or more. This chain uses TRBV6-2 or TRBV6-3 with TRBJ2-3, with 8 bases fitting TRBD2. The CDR3 extends over 17 amino acids. The germline CDR1 and CDR2 sequences are MNHEY and SVGEGT. V was clipped by 4 bases and J by 0 bases; unmatched bases: 9. CDR3 DNA: TGTGCCAGCAGTTCCCTCTCTGCGGGAGGAAGCACAGATACGCAGTATTTT. This encodes CASSSLSAGGSTDTQYF.

This clonotype was seen more than once but under ten times. The chain is built from TRBV4-1 and TRBJ2-2; TRBD2 is a possible D gene (5 bases). Germline V gene sequence: CDR1 MGHRA, CDR2 YSYEKL. V shed 4 bases and J shed 4 bases, with 10 bases lying between them. This CDR3 spans 14 amino acids. CDR3 residues: CASSREFGTGELFF. DNA of the CDR3: TGCGCCAGCAGCCGGGAGTTTGGCACCGGGGAGCTGTTTTTT.

This clonotype was seen ten or more times. The CDR3 DNA follows: TGTGCCAGCAGTCCAGGGGGAGGCTTTGGTGGGAGGGGGTACTTC. Encoded protein: CASSPGGGFGGRGYF. This chain joins TRBV27 and TRBJ2-7; tentatively, D is TRBD1 or TRBD2 (7 bases each). From germline, CDR1 is MNHEY and CDR2 SMNVEV (reference sequence). The CDR3 has 15 residues. V shed 5 bases and J shed 12 bases, with 26 bases lying between them.

This clonotype was counted ten times or more. The rearrangement links TRBV7-2 to TRBJ2-7; D possibly corresponds to TRBD2 (5 bases). V lost 5 bases, J lost 0 bases, and 11 bases lay in between. The CDR3 has 14 residues. CDR1 is SGHTA, CDR2 FQGNSA, per germline. CDR3 amino acids: CASSKDSGSYEQYF. In nucleotides, the CDR3 is TGTGCCAGCAGCAAGGACTCCGGCTCCTACGAGCAGTACTTC.

This clonotype was observed at least ten times. The chain combines TRBV5-6 with TRBJ2-3; D is uncertain. The germline gives CDR1 SGHDT, CDR2 YYEEEE. The length of the CDR3 is 12 residues. V was cut by 4 bases and J by 7 bases, with 10 bases left in between. The CDR3 DNA follows: TGTGCCAGCAGCCGCTTGGGGAATACGCAGTATTTT. This encodes CASSRLGNTQYF.

This clonotype was counted a few times. V gene TRBV7-9 combines with J gene TRBJ2-6; D call uncertain. V lost 5 bases, J lost 0 bases, and 11 bases lay in between. Germline CDR1 is SEHNR and CDR2 is FQNEAQ (reference sequence). The CDR3 sequence is 16 residues long. CDR3 region: CASSPRLGSGANVLTF. For the CDR3, the DNA is TGTGCCAGCAGCCCAAGGTTGGGCTCTGGGGCCAACGTCCTGACTTTC.

V gene TRBV12-3 or TRBV12-4 combines with J gene TRBJ1-1; D gene unclear. The length of the CDR3 is 14 residues. Trimming cost V 3 bases and J 0 bases, with 8 bases left between them. The CDR3 reads CASSFTVMNTEAFF. The CDR3 coding sequence is TGTGCCAGCAGTTTTACAGTCATGAACACTGAAGCTTTCTTT.

This chain links TRBV19 with TRBJ2-1; 7 nucleotides match TRBD2. There are 15 residues in the CDR3. From germline, CDR1 is LNHDA and CDR2 SQIVND (reference sequence). The V and J ends lost 5 bases and 7 bases, in that order; junction bases with no gene match: 11. The CDR3 nucleotides read TGTGCCAGTAGTGGGCCCGGGGGAGGGCGGAATGAGCAGTTCTTC. This encodes CASSGPGGGRNEQFF.

The chain has TRBV29-1 and TRBJ2-2; D is undetermined. Per germline, CDR1 SQVTM and CDR2 ANQGSEA. V was shortened by 4 bases and J by 4 bases, with 13 bases between the two germline ends. CDR3 length: 14 amino acids. DNA for the CDR3: TGCAGCGTTGCTTTAGGAGCGAGCACCGGGGAGCTGTTTTTT. Translating gives CSVALGASTGELFF.

The CDR3: CAISEIGRTRIVNTEAFF. DNA for the CDR3: TGTGCCATCAGTGAGATTGGACGGACCCGAATTGTGAACACTGAAGCTTTCTTT. The chain carries TRBV10-3 and TRBJ1-1; D ambiguous. Per germline, CDR1 ENHRY and CDR2 SYGVKD. Trimming removed 2 bases at V and 0 bases at J, with 19 bases between. The CDR3 consists of 18 residues.

This clonotype was detected a few times. This chain connects TRBV12-3 or TRBV12-4 to TRBJ2-1, with D perhaps given as TRBD1 or TRBD2 (7 bases each). The CDR3 totals 13 residues. Trimming took 6 bases from V and 8 from J, leaving 14 bases between them. CDR3 amino acids: CASRAGGGDEQFF. The DNA for the CDR3 is TGTGCCAGCAGGGCAGGGGGGGGCGATGAGCAGTTCTTC.

The CDR3 region has the DNA TGCAGTGCTAGAGAGATGACAGGGGGCGTAAATCAGCCCCAGCATTTT. Protein sequence: CSAREMTGGVNQPQHF. This chain links TRBV20-1 with TRBJ1-5, with 10 nucleotides matching TRBD1. With V trimmed by 0 bases and J by 4 bases, 6 bases remained unmatched. Germline V gives CDR1 DFQATT, CDR2 SNEGSKA (reference sequence). The CDR3 covers 16 residues.

This clonotype has ten or more counts. This chain joins TRBV12-3 or TRBV12-4 and TRBJ1-5; D might be TRBD1 (5 bases). The CDR3 is 14 residues long. V was clipped by 1 base and J by 5 bases, with 9 bases between them. CDR3 sequence (DNA): TGTGCCAGCAGTTTAGTGGGGCGAGATCAGCCCCAGCATTTT. Residues: CASSLVGRDQPQHF.

This clonotype appeared a few times. The rearrangement uses TRBV19 and TRBJ2-1, with no clear D. Germline CDR1 LNHDA, CDR2 SQIVND (reference sequence). There are 12 residues in the CDR3. V lost 7 bases and J 6 bases, leaving 10 bases between the germline ends. CDR3 in amino acids: CASKVGGNEQFF. The DNA of the CDR3 is TGTGCCAGTAAAGTAGGTGGCAATGAGCAGTTCTTC. The variable domain in full, completed from reference TRBV19 and TRBJ2-1, reads DGGITQSPKYLFRKEGQNVTLSCEQNLNHDAMYWYRQDPGQGLRLIYYSQIVNDFQKGDIAEGYSVSREKKESFPLTVTSAQKNPTAFYLCASKVGGNEQFFGPGTRLTVL.

There are many counts of this clonotype. The CDR3 spells CASSPGRRIYEQYF. In nucleotides, the CDR3 is TGTGCCAGCAGTCCAGGGAGGCGGATCTACGAGCAGTACTTC. The V gene is TRBV12-3 or TRBV12-4, the J gene TRBJ2-7; perhaps TRBD2 as D (6 bases). This CDR3 has 14 amino acids. The V gene lost 5 bases and the J gene lost 3 bases, with 14 bases spanning the gap.

This clonotype was found a few times. The V and J genes are TRBV4-3 and TRBJ2-3; the D gene is possibly TRBD1 (5 bases). V was cut by 0 bases and J by 7 bases, with 8 bases left in between. CDR3 length equals 13 residues. CDR1 LGHNA and CDR2 YSLEER come from the germline V gene. The CDR3 DNA sequence: TGCGCCAGCAGCCAAGATTCAGGGAATACGCAGTATTTT. It translates to CASSQDSGNTQYF.

V is TRBV4-3 and J is TRBJ2-7, with a tentative D call TRBD2 (5 bases). The V gene lost 1 base and the J gene lost 7 bases, with 17 bases spanning the gap. Germline CDR1 LGHNA, CDR2 YSLEER. The length of the CDR3 is 15 residues. DNA for the CDR3: TGCGCCAGCAGCCAAGTTCACTGGGAGTCGAGAGAGCAGTACTTC. This translates into CASSQVHWESREQYF.

There are a few counts of this clonotype. V usage is TRBV6-1 and J usage is TRBJ1-6, with D unresolved. Looked up from germline, CDR1 is MNHNS and CDR2 is SASEGT. CDR3 length equals 11 residues. V was shortened by 2 bases and J by 16 bases, with 9 bases between the two germline ends. In nucleotides, the CDR3 is TGTGCCAGCAGTGAATACGATGGTCTCCACTTT. It translates to CASSEYDGLHF.

This clonotype was recorded many times. The chain carries TRBV6-2 or TRBV6-3 and TRBJ2-7; 13 bases align to TRBD2. V shed 6 bases and J 6 bases; nucleotides not matched to a gene: 5. Germline CDR1 is MNHEY and CDR2 is SVGEGT. This CDR3 contains 14 residues. In DNA, the CDR3 is TGTGCCAGCAGAGGACTAGCGGGAGAAAGCGAGCAGTACTTC. Translation: CASRGLAGESEQYF.

This clonotype was seen a few times. The chain uses TRBV4-3 and TRBJ1-2; D not resolved. Deletions cut 2 bases from V and 4 bases from J, with 8 bases between. The CDR3 runs 13 residues. The V gene's germline CDR1 is LGHNA and CDR2 YSLEER. CDR3 residues: CASSQKGTYGYTF. The CDR3 bases are TGCGCCAGCAGCCAAAAGGGTACCTATGGCTACACCTTC.

The genes are TRBV5-1 and TRBJ2-5, with 12 positions matching TRBD2. J lost 1 base, V lost 4 bases, and 11 bases had no gene match. The CDR3 is 18 residues long. Germline CDR1 is SGHRS and CDR2 is YFSETQ. The CDR3 loop reads CASSREASGRVFQETQYF. In nucleotides, the CDR3 is TGCGCCAGCAGCAGGGAGGCTAGCGGGAGGGTCTTCCAAGAGACCCAGTACTTC.

This clonotype was found a few times. V usage is TRBV5-1 and J usage is TRBJ2-7, with TRBD1 matching over 8 bases. J gave up 3 bases and V 7 bases, and 3 bases lay outside the gene matches. Looked up from germline, CDR1 is SGHRS and CDR2 is YFSETQ. This CDR3 has 12 residues. CDR3 in amino acids: CASRQGNYEQYF. The CDR3 coding sequence is TGCGCCAGCCGACAGGGGAACTACGAGCAGTACTTC.

This clonotype showed up just a few times. The chain couples TRBV7-2 to TRBJ2-1, with a weak D call TRBD1 (6 bases). Between the trimmed V and J ends, which lost 7 bases and 0 bases, there was a span of 16 bases. CDR3 length: 16 residues. CDR1 and CDR2 (germline): SGHTA, FQGNSA. In DNA form, the CDR3 reads TGTGCCAGCAAATCCTCGGGACATAGCTCCTACAATGAGCAGTTCTTC. It encodes CASKSSGHSSYNEQFF.

The chain recombines TRBV9 with TRBJ2-5; D gene ambiguous. Trimming shortened V by 4 bases and J by 1 base, and 11 bases separated the two germline ends. CDR3 length equals 14 residues. Germline values: CDR1 SGDLS, CDR2 YYNGEE. CDR3 in DNA: TGTGCCAGCAGCTTTGATCGGGTCCAAGAGACCCAGTACTTC. As protein: CASSFDRVQETQYF.